The rows below give T cell receptor beta chains drawn from one sample of a study of STAT5B mutations in CD4+ large granular lymphocyte leukemia. TCRdb keeps only in-frame clones here, not all; method: immunoSEQ multiplex PCR. This sample has around 29,000 clones, with roughly 79% found just once. Sample: CD4+ T cells from blood buffy coats. The receptors derive from a human donor in good health. Both conserved end residues are part of each CDR3. The order of the fields is V gene, D gene, J gene, clone size, CDR3 DNA, CDR3 protein. D genes are given only for firm matches. Rows may omit the clone size; those that give it use once, few, many or a size class.

TRBV28,.,TRBJ1-5,.,TGTGCCAGCACCCGTGGGGATCAGCCCCAGCATTTT,CASTRGDQPQHF
TRBV27,TRBD2,TRBJ2-1,.,TGTGCCATCGGACTAGCGGGGGTAGAGCAGTTCTTC,CAIGLAGVEQFF
TRBV9,.,TRBJ2-7,once,TGTGCCAGCAGCGTAGGTGACAACTACGAGCAGTACTTC,CASSVGDNYEQYF
TRBV5-1,.,TRBJ1-1,.,TGCGCCAGCAGCTTGACGGTACAGATGAACACTGAAGCTTTCTTT,CASSLTVQMNTEAFF
TRBV30,.,TRBJ2-5,.,TGTGCCTGGAATGTGGGTGAGACCCAGTACTTC,CAWNVGETQYF
TRBV28,.,TRBJ2-2,.,TGTGCCAGCAGTTTAGACACCGGGGAGCTGTTTTTT,CASSLDTGELFF
TRBV6-1,TRBD1,TRBJ1-5,few,TGTGCCAGCACCAGGACAGGGGATAGCAATCAGCCCCAGCATTTT,CASTRTGDSNQPQHF
TRBV28,.,TRBJ1-2,.,TGTGCCAGCAGTTTGGGCTCCTCGGCGGGCGGCTACACCTTC,CASSLGSSAGGYTF
TRBV14,.,TRBJ2-5,.,TGTGCCAGCAGCCAAGCGGAGACCCAGTACTTC,CASSQAETQYF
TRBV18,.,TRBJ2-7,.,TGTGCCAGCTCACCACCGGACACCTACGAGCAGTACTTC,CASSPPDTYEQYF
TRBV28,.,TRBJ2-7,.,TGTGCCAGCAGTTCCTCCCCCGGGTCCTACGAGCAGTACTTC,CASSSSPGSYEQYF
TRBV7-8,.,TRBJ1-6,once,TGTGCCAGCAGTCCCCCGGACTCACCCCTCCACTTT,CASSPPDSPLHF
TRBV6-1,TRBD2,TRBJ2-1,.,TGTGCCACCTTCCTAGCGGGGGGCTACAATGAGCAGTTCTTC,CATFLAGGYNEQFF
TRBV2,TRBD2,TRBJ2-5,.,TGTGCCAGCAGTGAAGGGGGAGGGGGGACTAGCGGGGTCAAAGAGACCCAGTACTTC,CASSEGGGGTSGVKETQYF
TRBV11-3,TRBD1,TRBJ2-2,.,TGTGCCAGCAGCCCCGGGACAGGGGGGTCCGGGGAGCTGTTTTTT,CASSPGTGGSGELFF
TRBV9,TRBD2,TRBJ2-5,.,TGTGCCAGCAGCGTAGACCGGGGGGTTTACCAAGAGACCCAGTACTTC,CASSVDRGVYQETQYF
TRBV11-2,.,TRBJ1-2,.,TGTGCCAGCAGCTTAGATGTGGGGAACTATGGCTACACCTTC,CASSLDVGNYGYTF
TRBV5-6,TRBD2,TRBJ2-2,once,TGTGCCAGCAGCCTGCAGGGACTAGCGGACACCGGGGAGCTGTTTTTT,CASSLQGLADTGELFF
TRBV5-1,.,TRBJ1-6,.,TGCGCCAGCAGCCCAGGTGGGCGGGATTCACCCCTCCACTTT,CASSPGGRDSPLHF
TRBV27,.,TRBJ2-1,.,TGTGCCAGCAGTTCGCTAGGGGTCTACAATGAGCAGTTCTTC,CASSSLGVYNEQFF
TRBV19,TRBD2,TRBJ2-1,.,TGTGCCAGTAGTATAAGGAGGGGAGGGTACAATGAGCAGTTCTTC,CASSIRRGGYNEQFF
TRBV11-2,.,TRBJ2-5,.,TGTGCCAGCAGCTTAGTAGGGGGTCCTGGGACCCAGTACTTC,CASSLVGGPGTQYF
TRBV15,TRBD1,TRBJ2-7,.,TGTGCCACCAGCAGGGGACAGGGTTCCTACGAGCAGTACTTC,CATSRGQGSYEQYF
TRBV30,.,TRBJ1-2,.,TGTGCCTGGAGTGTATGGGATACAGGCGTTGGCTACACCTTC,CAWSVWDTGVGYTF
TRBV7-6,TRBD1,TRBJ1-2,few,TGTGCCAGCAGCCCCAGACCGGGACAGGGGGCGCGGAATGGCTACACCTTC,CASSPRPGQGARNGYTF
TRBV25-1,TRBD1,TRBJ1-1,.,TGTGCCAGCAGTGAATATCGGGGGACAGGGGGAAGTGGGACTGAAGCTTTCTTT,CASSEYRGTGGSGTEAFF
TRBV18,.,TRBJ2-3,.,TGTGCCAGCTCACTATTGACCACAGATACGCAGTATTTT,CASSLLTTDTQYF
TRBV5-4,TRBD1,TRBJ2-4,.,TGTGCCAGCAGCTTGGGGACAGGAGAAAACATTCAGTACTTC,CASSLGTGENIQYF
TRBV6-6,.,TRBJ2-5,.,TGTGCCAGCAGTCCAAGGGCCCACAAAACGGAGACCCAGTACTTC,CASSPRAHKTETQYF
TRBV4-1,.,TRBJ2-7,.,TGCGCCAGCAGCCAGGCGATGACTAGCTACGAGCAGTACTTC,CASSQAMTSYEQYF
TRBV5-1,.,TRBJ2-2,.,TGCGCCAGCAGCTTGAGGGATGCGGGGAACACCGGGGAGCTGTTTTTT,CASSLRDAGNTGELFF
TRBV7-6,TRBD2,TRBJ2-5,.,TGTGCCAGCAGCTTAGGGAGCGGGAGGAACCAAGAGACCCAGTACTTC,CASSLGSGRNQETQYF
TRBV6-1,.,TRBJ1-6,.,TGTGCCAGCAGTGACCCGACATCCACTTCACCCCTCCACTTT,CASSDPTSTSPLHF